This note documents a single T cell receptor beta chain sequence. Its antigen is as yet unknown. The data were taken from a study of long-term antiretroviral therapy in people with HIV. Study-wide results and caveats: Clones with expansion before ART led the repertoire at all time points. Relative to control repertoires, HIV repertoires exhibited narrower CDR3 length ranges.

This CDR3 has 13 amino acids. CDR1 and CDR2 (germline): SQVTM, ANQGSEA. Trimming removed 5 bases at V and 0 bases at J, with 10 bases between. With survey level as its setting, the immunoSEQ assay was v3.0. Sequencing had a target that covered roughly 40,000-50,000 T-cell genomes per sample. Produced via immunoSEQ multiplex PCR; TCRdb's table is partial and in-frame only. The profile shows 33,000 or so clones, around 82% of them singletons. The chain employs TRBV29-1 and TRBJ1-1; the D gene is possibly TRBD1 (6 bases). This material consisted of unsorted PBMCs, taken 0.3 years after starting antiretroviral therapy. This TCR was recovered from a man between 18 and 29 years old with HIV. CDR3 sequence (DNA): TGCAGCGTTCAACAGGGAATGAACACTGAAGCTTTCTTT. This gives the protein CSVQQGMNTEAFF. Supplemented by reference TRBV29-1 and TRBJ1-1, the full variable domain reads SAVISQKPSRDICQRGTSLTIQCQVDSQVTMMFWYRQQPGQSLTLIATANQGSEATYESGFVIDKFPISRPNLTFSTLTVSNMSPEDSSIYLCSVQQGMNTEAFFGQGTRLTVV.